The rows below give T cell receptor beta chains drawn from one sample of a study of T cells after yellow fever vaccination. TCRdb reprocessed the 5' RACE reads with MiXCR, giving one entry per CDR3 protein. The sample shows over 300,000 distinct CDR3 sequences, around 6.8% of them seen only once. Sequenced material: PBMCs, taken more than 40 days after the first yellow fever vaccination. These receptors were collected from a man aged 18 to 29 who received the YFV17D yellow fever vaccine. CDR3s include the opening cysteine and the closing phenylalanine or tryptophan. D genes are given only for firm matches. Part of the rows lack a size; the others show once, few, many or a class for expanded clones.

v_call	clone_size	d_call	cdr3_aa
TRBV10-3	NA	NA	CAARPPSYNEQFF
TRBV6-2/TRBV6-3	NA	NA	CASSDPGRDTQYF
TRBV20-1	NA	TRBD2	CSAREGRYEQYF
TRBV7-9	few	TRBD1	CASSSSSWTGYNYGYTF
TRBV5-1	few	TRBD2	CASSLDGRLAGASTDTQYF
TRBV15	many	NA	CATSRDRGRNQPQHF
TRBV24-1	few	NA	CATSEGRVGGDTQYF
TRBV7-9	few	TRBD1	CASSLDRGTGANVLTF
TRBV30	many	NA	CAWSVLIGADTQYF
TRBV5-6	few	NA	CASSLFGAYEQYF
TRBV4-2	many	NA	CASSQDWAELFF
TRBV7-3	few	TRBD2	CASSPLTSSDTQYF
TRBV7-9	many	NA	CASSRGANTGELFF
TRBV4-2	NA	TRBD1	CASSPDRARYEQYF
TRBV12-3/TRBV12-4	NA	NA	CASSLLTSYGYTF
TRBV18	NA	NA	CASSPDSTDEQFF
TRBV7-2	many	NA	CASSLGSRGSGQPQHF
TRBV5-1	many	TRBD1	CASGTGADNEQFF
TRBV5-1	NA	TRBD2	CASSLGWTSGATDTQYF
TRBV5-1	many	TRBD2	CASSPGTSGQETQYF
TRBV5-4	NA	NA	CASSSGGTEQYF
TRBV5-1	many	TRBD1	CASTHRTGGASSYNEQFF
TRBV10-3	few	NA	CAISEPGGRGTGANVLTF
TRBV6-5	few	NA	CASSSGDSGANVLTF
TRBV4-3	NA	TRBD2	CASSQGLWGAGDEQYF
TRBV4-2	many	NA	CASSQDRPRDTQYF
TRBV7-2	many	NA	CASSLSTSNGGANVLTF
TRBV6-2/TRBV6-3	few	NA	CASSVDGNEQYF
TRBV7-3	NA	NA	CASSSTGSGTDTQYF
TRBV18	few	NA	CASSPRDTAYNEQFF
TRBV20-1	NA	TRBD1	CSARGQGAGELFF
TRBV29-1	NA	TRBD2	CSAIQEILAGYTDTQYF
TRBV4-1	few	NA	CASSQEGTFHEQFF
TRBV27	few	NA	CASSFFRAYNEQFF
TRBV20-1	few	NA	CSARDAMGTDTQYF
TRBV12-3/TRBV12-4	NA	TRBD2	CAFMGGIDINEQFF
TRBV5-4	NA	NA	CASTSAEALAGTGELFF
TRBV10-3	few	NA	CAISESAYGYTF